The 12 T cell receptor beta chains below were found in one sample sequenced in a study of blood T cell repertoires in COVID-19. Here immunoSEQ multiplex PCR was the method, and the copy in TCRdb shows in-frame clones only, minus some. The sample records about 180,000 clones, around 80% being singletons. The sequencing sample was made of peripheral blood. Receptors were obtained from a human donor in a cohort sampled during active COVID-19.

CDR3 sequence: CASSQGAASRTYEQYF. The CDR3 DNA is TGCGCCAGCAGCCAAGGGGCGGCTAGCCGTACTTACGAGCAGTACTTC. The gene calls are TRBV4-1 and TRBJ2-7, with D perhaps matching TRBD2 (5 bases). Germline V gene sequence: CDR1 MGHRA, CDR2 YSYEKL. This CDR3 spans 16 amino acids. V shed 1 base and J shed 4 bases, with 17 bases lying between them.

The gene calls are TRBV10-3 and TRBJ2-7; the match to TRBD1 covers 7 bases. Germline V gene sequence: CDR1 ENHRY, CDR2 SYGVKD. The CDR3 runs 15 residues. Losses at the gene ends were 3 bases for V and 2 bases for J; bases not matched to a gene: 7. CDR3 region: CAISEGADRAYEQYF. CDR3 DNA sequence: TGTGCCATCAGTGAAGGGGCCGACAGGGCCTACGAGCAGTACTTC.

This clone occurred a few times. This rearrangement joins TRBV9 to TRBJ2-3, with TRBD2 matching 11 bases. Germline CDR1 and CDR2: SGDLS and YYNGEE. The CDR3 runs 13 residues. J lost 6 bases, V lost 4 bases, and 1 base had no gene match. This CDR3 is CASSRTSGDTQYF. The CDR3 nucleotides read TGTGCCAGCAGCCGGACTAGCGGGGATACGCAGTATTTT.

This chain joins TRBV7-2 and TRBJ1-4; D is unresolved. The CDR3 length is 15 residues. The V gene lost 5 bases and the J gene lost 7 bases, with 17 bases spanning the gap. Germline lookup yields CDR1 SGHTA and CDR2 FQGNSA. The CDR3 DNA reads TGTGCCAGCAGCCCAGCACCGGGTCCGAGTGAAAAACTGTTTTTT. Its translation is CASSPAPGPSEKLFF.

The V gene is TRBV19, the J gene TRBJ2-1; tentative D call: TRBD1 (5 bases). Germline CDR1 reads LNHDA; CDR2 reads SQIVND (reference sequence). There are 15 residues in the CDR3. With 4 bases removed from V and 3 bases from J, the gap between germline ends came to 13 bases. The CDR3 is CASSTRRQSYNEQFF. The CDR3 nucleotides are TGTGCCAGTAGTACCAGAAGACAGAGCTACAATGAGCAGTTCTTC.

This chain links TRBV6-6 with TRBJ1-1; possibly TRBD1 for D (5 bases). Germline CDR1 MNHNY, CDR2 SVGAGI (reference sequence). V was trimmed by 4 bases and J by 5 bases, leaving 8 bases between them. The CDR3 has 12 residues. CDR3 nucleotide sequence: TGTGCCAGCAGTTTGTCAGGGACTGAAGCTTTCTTT. It codes for CASSLSGTEAFF.

The rearrangement uses TRBV24-1 and TRBJ1-2, with 7 nucleotides matching TRBD1. The ends lost 3 bases at V and 4 bases at J; junction bases unmatched: 28. Germline V lookup: CDR1 KGHDR, CDR2 SFDVKD. The CDR3 runs 22 residues. The CDR3 bases are TGTGCCACCAGTGATGATTTCCGGGACAGTCAAAGATGCCTGCCTTTCTTCTATGGCTACACCTTC. Protein: CATSDDFRDSQRCLPFFYGYTF.

The chain uses TRBV27 and TRBJ1-6; 7 nucleotides match TRBD1. Germline-derived CDR1 and CDR2 are MNHEY and SMNVEV (reference sequence). V trimming: 7 bases; J trimming: 5 bases; junction bases outside the gene matches: 17. This CDR3 spans 18 amino acids. The CDR3 sequence is CASTLVSPGQLNNSPLHF. The CDR3 DNA reads TGTGCCAGCACCCTTGTCTCCCCGGGACAGTTGAATAATTCACCCCTCCACTTT.

V gene TRBV3-1 (or the pseudogene TRBV3-2) combines with J gene TRBJ2-5, with a possible D match to TRBD2 (6 bases). The ends were cut back, 4 bases at V and 5 bases at J, with 14 bases in the middle. Germline assignment: CDR1 LGHDT and CDR2 YNNKEL (reference sequence). The CDR3 sequence is 14 residues long. CDR3 sequence reads: CASSPTIGGETQYF. The CDR3 coding sequence is TGTGCCAGCAGCCCGACCATCGGAGGGGAGACCCAGTACTTC.

The chain recombines TRBV15 with TRBJ1-5, with D possibly TRBD1 on 5 matching bases. Germline CDR1 is LNHNV and CDR2 is YYDKDF (reference sequence). The CDR3 runs to 16 residues. With 1 base removed from V and 2 bases from J, the gap between germline ends came to 12 bases. CDR3 sequence (DNA): TGTGCCACCAGCAGAGGTTTGGCGGGGGGCAATCAGCCCCAGCATTTT. Encoded protein: CATSRGLAGGNQPQHF. Complete variable domain (other parts from reference TRBV15 and TRBJ1-5): DAMVIQNPRYQVTQFGKPVTLSCSQTLNHNVMYWYQQKSSQAPKLLFHYYDKDFNNEADTPDNFQSRRPNTSFCFLDIRSPGLGDTAMYLCATSRGLAGGNQPQHFGDGTRLSIL.

The chain uses TRBV27 and TRBJ1-5; D call uncertain. Germline V gene lookup returns CDR1 MNHEY and CDR2 SMNVEV (reference sequence). The CDR3 length is 14 residues. Trimming pared 2 bases from V and 4 bases from J, leaving 9 bases between. The CDR3 loop reads CASSLRSGNQPQHF. The CDR3 coding sequence is TGTGCCAGCAGTTTAAGGTCAGGAAATCAGCCCCAGCATTTT.

The CDR3 spells CSASQGGGDTEAFF. Here the CDR3 DNA reads TGCAGTGCTAGTCAAGGGGGGGGAGACACTGAAGCTTTCTTT. The rearrangement joins TRBV20-1 to TRBJ1-1, with D tentatively TRBD1 (6 bases). V lost 3 bases to trimming and J lost 3 bases, with 14 bases between them. This CDR3 region has 14 residues. Germline assignment: CDR1 DFQATT and CDR2 SNEGSKA (reference sequence).